These 28 T cell receptor beta chains share one sample of origin, sequenced in a study of cytomegalovirus exposure and HLA in healthy donors. The PCR employed 60 Vbeta primers together with 13 Jbeta primers. Profiling relied on immunoSEQ multiplex PCR, and the TCRdb table lists in-frame clones only, not all of them. The sample has 100,000 to 120,000 clones, 76% seen once. The sample comprised PBMCs. The origin of the receptors is a man aged 25-45 years in good health and CMV-seropositive.

CDR3 bases: TGTGCCAGCAGTTTATCGGGCGGGGGGACCTCCTACGAGCAGTACTTC. Encoded protein: CASSLSGGGTSYEQYF. This chain uses TRBV27 with TRBJ2-7, with TRBD2 matching 8 bases. This CDR3 is built from 16 residues. The germline V gene encodes CDR1 MNHEY and CDR2 SMNVEV (reference sequence). Trimming took 0 bases from V and 0 from J; bases not matched to a gene: 4.

The J gene is TRBJ2-5, the V gene TRBV10-2; D unclear. From germline, CDR1 is WSHSY and CDR2 SAAADI. Trimming removed 0 bases from V and 7 bases from J, with 9 bases in between. The CDR3 covers 13 residues. The CDR3 reads CASSESPEATQYF. The CDR3 DNA sequence: TGCGCCAGCAGTGAGTCGCCCGAGGCGACCCAGTACTTC.

V and J are TRBV5-1 and TRBJ2-3, with D possibly TRBD1 on 5 matching bases. Germline lookup yields CDR1 SGHRS and CDR2 YFSETQ. The CDR3 contains 14 residues. V lost 0 bases and J 1 base, leaving 6 bases between the germline ends. CDR3: CASSLEGRTDTQYF. The DNA of the CDR3 is TGCGCCAGCAGCTTGGAGGGGCGCACAGATACGCAGTATTTT.

This chain connects TRBV7-9 to TRBJ1-2; TRBD1 aligns across 10 bases. This CDR3 comprises 17 residues. CDR1 is SEHNR and CDR2 is FQNEAQ in the germline V gene (reference sequence). J gave up 6 bases and V 1 base, and 11 bases lay outside the gene matches. The CDR3 spells CASSLGGRQGAQDGYTF. The CDR3 bases are TGTGCCAGCAGCTTAGGAGGGCGACAGGGGGCCCAGGATGGCTACACCTTC.

The rearrangement uses TRBV4-1 and TRBJ1-1; D is undetermined. V shed 0 bases and J shed 3 bases, with 14 bases lying between them. The CDR3 totals 16 residues. Germline lookup yields CDR1 MGHRA and CDR2 YSYEKL. The CDR3 DNA sequence: TGCGCCAGCAGCCAAGATCGGTTAGGCGGAGACACTGAAGCTTTCTTT. It encodes CASSQDRLGGDTEAFF.

This clone appeared once. This chain joins TRBV13 and TRBJ2-1; 10 positions match TRBD1. The CDR3 covers 15 residues. Germline values: CDR1 PRHDT, CDR2 FYEKMQ (reference sequence). V was clipped by 8 bases and J by 4 bases; unmatched bases: 8. The CDR3 protein is CASGGRDRGYNEQFF. Here the CDR3 DNA reads TGTGCCAGCGGCGGCCGGGACAGGGGTTACAATGAGCAGTTCTTC.

The chain couples TRBV28 to TRBJ1-3, with 9 positions matching TRBD1. V dropped 8 bases and J dropped 7; count of bases not matched to a gene: 6. Germline V gene lookup returns CDR1 MDHEN and CDR2 SYDVKM. CDR3 size: 13 residues. CDR3 loop: CASWDRVGNTIYF. The DNA of the CDR3 is TGTGCCAGCTGGGACAGGGTAGGGAACACCATATATTTT.

This chain uses TRBV4-3 with TRBJ2-5; 10 positions match TRBD1. The end of the DNA fits TRBJ2-7 better, so the J call may be wrong. Germline loops: CDR1 LGHNA, CDR2 YSLEER. The CDR3 has 15 residues. CDR3 DNA: TGCGCCAGCAGCCATCCCGGGACAGGGGTTAACGAGCAGTACTTC. It is translated as CASSHPGTGVNEQYF.

This clone came up once. The chain employs TRBV7-2 and TRBJ2-1; 9 bases line up with TRBD1. V shed 5 bases, J shed 9 bases, and the junction held 11 bases outside the gene matches. The germline gives CDR1 SGHTA, CDR2 FQGNSA. CDR3 length equals 15 residues. For the CDR3, the DNA is TGTGCCAGCAGCCTCGGGACAGGGCGTTTCAGTGAGCAGTTCTTC. Its protein is CASSLGTGRFSEQFF.

The chain recombines TRBV30 with TRBJ2-3, with a possible D match to TRBD1 (6 bases). CDR1 GTSNPN and CDR2 SVGIG come from the germline V gene (reference sequence). The CDR3 length is 13 residues. The ends were cut back, 0 bases at V and 4 bases at J, with 8 bases in the middle. CDR3 nucleotide sequence: TGTGCCTGGAGTGTAAGGGGGTCAGATACGCAGTATTTT. It is translated as CAWSVRGSDTQYF.

V is TRBV19 and J is TRBJ1-4, with unresolved D. The V gene's germline CDR1 is LNHDA and CDR2 SQIVND (reference sequence). The CDR3 sequence is 15 residues long. The V end was cut by 4 bases, the J end by 0 bases, with 9 bases between. CDR3 DNA: TGTGCCAGTAGTAATCTCGGGACAACTAATGAAAAACTGTTTTTT. Its protein is CASSNLGTTNEKLFF.

This clone was found once. The chain links TRBV5-6 to TRBJ2-3; a possible D gene is TRBD1 (5 bases). V dropped 0 bases and J dropped 4 bases, with 9 bases sitting between them. The CDR3 runs to 14 residues. Germline V gene lookup returns CDR1 SGHDT and CDR2 YYEEEE. The CDR3 protein is CASSLGQGADTQYF. CDR3 DNA: TGTGCCAGCAGCTTGGGGCAGGGCGCAGATACGCAGTATTTT.

As to this clone: The sample holds other DNA sequences that translate to the same CDR3. The DNA for the CDR3 is TGCAGCGTTGAAAGGGGATCCACAGATACGCAGTATTTT. Its translation: CSVERGSTDTQYF. This chain joins TRBV29-1 and TRBJ2-3; tentatively, D is TRBD1 (5 bases). V was pared by 2 bases and J by 2 bases, with 8 bases between. This CDR3 has 13 residues. Germline V CDR1 and CDR2: SQVTM, ANQGSEA.

The DNA of the CDR3 is TGTGCCTGGAGTGTAATGGACGGGGGAGGCTATGGCTACACCTTC. The encoded protein is CAWSVMDGGGYGYTF. This chain connects TRBV30 to TRBJ1-2, with D perhaps TRBD1 (5 bases). V dropped 0 bases and J dropped 4 bases, with 15 bases sitting between them. Germline assignment: CDR1 GTSNPN and CDR2 SVGIG (reference sequence). The CDR3 has 15 residues.

The CDR3 sequence: CASKGGDSYEQYF. The CDR3 DNA is TGTGCCAGCAAAGGGGGGGACTCTTACGAGCAGTACTTC. V gene TRBV2 combines with J gene TRBJ2-7; tentative D call: TRBD2 (7 bases). The length of the CDR3 is 13 residues. Germline V gene lookup returns CDR1 SNHLY and CDR2 FYNNEI. V was trimmed by 7 bases and J by 4 bases, leaving 14 bases between them.

To note about this clone: The same CDR3 also results from other DNA sequences found in this sample. CDR3 sequence (DNA): TGTGCCAGCAGCCCGGGGGGGTTGAACACTGAAGCTTTCTTT. This translates into CASSPGGLNTEAFF. The rearrangement joins TRBV9 to TRBJ1-1, with D possibly TRBD1 on 5 matching bases. The germline gives CDR1 SGDLS, CDR2 YYNGEE. Trimming removed 4 bases from V and 0 bases from J, with 10 bases in between. This CDR3 has 14 amino acids.

This clone showed up just a few times. V is TRBV2 and J is TRBJ1-2; 7 positions agree with TRBD1. Per the germline V gene, CDR1 is SNHLY and CDR2 is FYNNEI. Losses at the gene ends were 5 bases for V and 6 bases for J; bases not matched to a gene: 6. CDR3 length: 13 residues. The CDR3 here is CASSFGTGDGYTF. The CDR3 nucleotides read TGTGCCAGCAGTTTTGGTACAGGGGATGGCTACACCTTC.

At least ten counts were recorded for this clone. This rearrangement joins TRBV10-3 to TRBJ2-2; TRBD2 matches at 16 bases. The CDR3 runs 18 residues. Germline CDR1 is ENHRY and CDR2 is SYGVKD. V dropped 5 bases and J dropped 5; count of bases not matched to a gene: 8. The CDR3 DNA sequence: TGTGCCATCAGTAAGGGACTAGCGGGGGGGCCTTATACCGGGGAGCTGTTTTTT. Translated: CAISKGLAGGPYTGELFF.

The chain employs TRBV2 and TRBJ2-1; no clear D gene. Germline-derived CDR1 and CDR2 are SNHLY and FYNNEI. The V and J ends lost 4 bases and 14 bases respectively, with 12 bases between them. The CDR3 extends over 11 amino acids. CDR3 DNA sequence: TGTGCCAGCAGTGGATACAGCTTTAAGTTCTTC. Translated, it gives CASSGYSFKFF.

The genes are TRBV13 and TRBJ2-6, with a weak D call TRBD2 (5 bases). The CDR3 runs to 17 residues. The V gene's germline CDR1 is PRHDT and CDR2 FYEKMQ (reference sequence). V was pared by 3 bases and J by 1 base, with 13 bases between. DNA of the CDR3: TGTGCCAGCAGCTTGGGAGCCAGTGGGTCTGGGGCCAACGTCCTGACTTTC. Residues: CASSLGASGSGANVLTF.

V is TRBV2 and J is TRBJ2-3, with 8 bases fitting TRBD2. V trimming: 6 bases; J trimming: 1 base; junction bases outside the gene matches: 9. The CDR3 is 16 residues long. The V gene's germline CDR1 is SNHLY and CDR2 FYNNEI. The CDR3 region has the DNA TGTGCCAGCAGAGCCGGGACTAGTCTGGGCACAGATACGCAGTATTTT. Its translation is CASRAGTSLGTDTQYF. The complete variable domain, with remaining parts taken from reference TRBV2 and TRBJ2-3, reads EPEVTQTPSHQVTQMGQEVILRCVPISNHLYFYWYRQILGQKVEFLVSFYNNEISEKSEIFDDQFSVERPDGSNFTLKIRSTKLEDSAMYFCASRAGTSLGTDTQYFGPGTRLTVL.

The rearrangement uses TRBV30 and TRBJ1-1; TRBD1 aligns across 8 bases. V lost 0 bases, J lost 6 bases, and 9 bases stayed unmatched. This CDR3 has 15 residues. Germline-derived CDR1 and CDR2 are GTSNPN and SVGIG (reference sequence). The CDR3 loop is CAWSVSDRDVAEAFF. Written as DNA, the CDR3 is TGTGCCTGGAGTGTATCGGACAGGGATGTTGCTGAAGCTTTCTTT.

The genes are TRBV27 and TRBJ2-4, with a possible D match to TRBD1 (5 bases). V lost 5 bases and J 0 bases, leaving 14 bases between the germline ends. Germline lookup yields CDR1 MNHEY and CDR2 SMNVEV (reference sequence). CDR3 length: 16 amino acids. CDR3 residues: CASSPSTVLAKNIQYF. The CDR3 bases are TGTGCCAGCAGTCCCTCGACAGTTCTAGCCAAAAACATTCAGTACTTC.

The J gene is TRBJ2-7, the V gene TRBV28, with TRBD1 identical over 8 bases. This CDR3 is built from 13 residues. With V trimmed by 9 bases and J by 2 bases, 6 bases remained unmatched. Germline CDR1 MDHEN, CDR2 SYDVKM. The CDR3 reads CASWTGKTYEQYF. As DNA, the CDR3 is TGTGCCAGTTGGACAGGGAAGACCTACGAGCAGTACTTC.

The rearrangement links TRBV9 to TRBJ2-7; perhaps TRBD2 as D (6 bases). Trimming shortened V by 4 bases and J by 3 bases, and 14 bases separated the two germline ends. The CDR3 is 14 amino acids. The germline V gene has CDR1 SGDLS and CDR2 YYNGEE. This CDR3 reads CASSLGRGDYEQYF. In DNA form, the CDR3 reads TGTGCCAGCAGCCTCGGGCGGGGAGACTACGAGCAGTACTTC.

V usage is TRBV4-3 and J usage is TRBJ2-5; TRBD2 agrees at 9 bases. Germline V gene sequence: CDR1 LGHNA, CDR2 YSLEER. J was trimmed by 3 bases and V by 3 bases; bases with no gene match: 5. The CDR3 has 15 residues. CDR3 in DNA: TGCGCCAGCAGCCAGCGAGAGCGGGGGGAAGAGACCCAGTACTTC. Translating it yields CASSQRERGEETQYF.

V is TRBV29-1 and J is TRBJ2-1; D is undetermined. Germline CDR1 and CDR2: SQVTM and ANQGSEA. The V end lost 5 bases, the J end lost 9 bases, and 14 bases lay between the germline ends. This CDR3 is 12 amino acids long. The DNA for the CDR3 is TGCAGCGTTTCCAGGAATCCCCCTGAGCAGTTCTTC. Protein sequence: CSVSRNPPEQFF.

The chain couples TRBV9 to TRBJ2-7, with TRBD2 matching 10 bases. The germline gives CDR1 SGDLS, CDR2 YYNGEE. V shed 2 bases and J 3 bases; nucleotides not matched to a gene: 2. The CDR3 is 14 amino acids. CDR3 residues: CASSVTSGDYEQYF. In DNA, the CDR3 is TGTGCCAGCAGCGTCACTAGCGGGGACTACGAGCAGTACTTC.